A selection of T cell receptor beta chains follows, all from one sample in a study of T cells of healthy individuals. In TCRdb, the 5' RACE reads were re-called with MiXCR into one record per CDR3 protein. The data hold nearly 100,000 distinct CDR3 sequences, with approximately 15% observed a single time. The receptors were sampled from a human donor in good health. Each CDR3 is given with its conserved first and last residue. D genes are given only for firm matches. Clone size, where shown, is once, few, many, or a class for clones that have expanded.

size | length | J | D | V | CDR3 | DNA
. | 19 | TRBJ2-1 | TRBD2 | TRBV28 | CASSLGASGSLSPYNEQFF | TGTGCCAGCAGTTTAGGGGCTAGCGGGAGTTTGAGTCCCTACAATGAGCAGTTCTTC
many | 14 | TRBJ2-1 | . | TRBV9 | CASSVRTSPHEQFF | TGTGCCAGCAGCGTACGCACTAGCCCCCATGAGCAGTTCTTC
. | 13 | TRBJ2-1 | . | TRBV6-5 | CASSLGQSDEQFF | TGTGCCAGCAGTTTGGGACAATCCGATGAGCAGTTCTTC
few | 12 | TRBJ2-5 | . | TRBV29-1 | CSVVVAEETQYF | TGCAGCGTTGTGGTGGCAGAAGAGACCCAGTACTTC
. | 16 | TRBJ1-3 | . | TRBV7-9 | CASSPSGASSGNTIYF | TGTGCCAGCAGCCCTTCAGGGGCAAGCTCTGGAAACACCATATATTTT
few | 14 | TRBJ2-7 | TRBD1 | TRBV27 | CASSPTGPTYEQYF | TGTGCCAGCAGTCCGACAGGGCCCACCTACGAGCAGTACTTC
many | 16 | TRBJ1-5 | TRBD1 | TRBV16 | CASSQSDWTGVQPQHF | TGTGCCAGCAGCCAATCGGATTGGACAGGGGTTCAGCCCCAGCATTTT
few | 15 | TRBJ2-5 | TRBD2 | TRBV20-1 | CSVGGSGTLQETQYF | TGCAGTGTTGGGGGGAGCGGGACCCTCCAAGAGACCCAGTACTTC
once | 18 | TRBJ1-4 | . | TRBV7-9 | CASSQDRQGLVTNEKLFF | TGCGCCAGCAGCCAAGATCGCCAGGGGCTTGTAACTAATGAAAAACTGTTTTTT
many | 13 | TRBJ2-1 | . | TRBV11-2 | CASSLNHNNEQFF | TGTGCCAGCAGCTTGAATCATAACAATGAGCAGTTCTTC
. | 14 | TRBJ1-1 | . | TRBV5-1 | CASSLLGAQTEAFF | TGCGCCAGCAGCTTGTTGGGGGCGCAAACTGAAGCTTTCTTT
. | 18 | TRBJ1-5 | TRBD1 | TRBV4-2 | CASSQGQGRFYSNQPQHF | TGTGCCAGCAGCCAAGGACAGGGGAGGTTCTATAGCAATCAGCCCCAGCATTTT
few | 13 | TRBJ1-1 | . | TRBV18 | CASSRAGYTEAFF | TGTGCCAGCTCAAGGGCCGGGTACACTGAAGCTTTCTTT
. | 16 | TRBJ2-7 | TRBD2 | TRBV28 | CASSSGTKRSSYEQYF | TGTGCCAGCAGTTCGGGGACTAAAAGGAGCTCCTACGAGCAGTACTTC
few | 14 | TRBJ2-2 | . | TRBV7-9 | CASSPGTNTGELFF | TGTGCCAGCAGCCCCGGGACAAACACCGGGGAGCTGTTTTTT
. | 16 | TRBJ2-5 | . | TRBV11-2 | CASSFGAIGILGTQYF | TGTGCCAGCAGCTTTGGGGCAATTGGAATTCTCGGGACCCAGTACTTC
. | 14 | TRBJ1-2 | TRBD1 | TRBV7-9 | CASSPRQGNYGYTF | TGTGCCAGCAGCCCACGACAGGGGAACTATGGCTACACCTTC
. | 13 | TRBJ1-1 | . | TRBV28 | CASSFFQGTEAFF | TGTGCCAGCAGTTTCTTCCAAGGGACAGAAGCTTTCTTT
few | 15 | TRBJ2-2 | . | TRBV7-9 | CASSLGPRDTGELFF | TGTGCCAGCAGCTTAGGTCCCAGGGACACCGGGGAGCTGTTTTTT
. | 14 | TRBJ2-7 | . | TRBV28 | CASSSPGRAYEQYF | TGTGCCAGCAGTTCACCCGGTCGAGCCTACGAGCAGTACTTC
many | 16 | TRBJ2-5 | TRBD2 | TRBV7-2 | CASSLNIAGGQETQYF | TGTGCCAGCAGCTTAAACATAGCGGGGGGGCAAGAGACCCAGTACTTC
few | 13 | TRBJ2-5 | . | TRBV7-2 | CASSLMTGETQYF | TGTGCCAGCAGCTTAATGACCGGAGAGACCCAGTACTTC
. | 13 | TRBJ1-2 | . | TRBV4-2 | CASSQVPPQVYTF | TGTGCCAGCAGCCAAGTTCCCCCTCAGGTCTACACCTTC
many | 13 | TRBJ1-1 | . | TRBV30 | CACSQVMNTEAFF | TGTGCCTGCTCACAGGTTATGAACACTGAAGCTTTCTTT
once | 16 | TRBJ1-5 | . | TRBV20-1 | CSSNRAGPYSNQPQHF | TGCAGCTCCAACCGGGCGGGACCCTATAGCAATCAGCCCCAGCATTTT
many | 15 | TRBJ1-2 | TRBD1 | TRBV6-6 | CASSPTGQGLYGYTF | TGTGCCAGCAGTCCGACGGGACAGGGGTTGTATGGCTACACCTTC
few | 14 | TRBJ1-1 | TRBD1 | TRBV3-1 | CASKARDRGTEAFF | TGTGCCAGCAAGGCACGGGACAGGGGCACTGAAGCTTTCTTT
few | 12 | TRBJ2-5 | TRBD2 | TRBV20-1 | CSAGSGRAAQYF | TGCAGTGCTGGTAGCGGGAGGGCAGCCCAGTACTTC
. | 15 | TRBJ1-6 | . | TRBV20-1 | CSARPGTTDNSPLHF | TGCAGTGCTCGCCCCGGGACAACTGATAATTCACCCCTCCACTTT
few | 16 | TRBJ2-1 | . | TRBV12-3/TRBV12-4 | CASSLSERPRGKGQFF | TGTGCCAGCAGTTTAAGCGAAAGGCCCCGAGGAAAGGGGCAGTTCTTC
few | 15 | TRBJ2-5 | . | TRBV7-9 | CASTPFFALGETQYF | TGTGCCAGCACCCCTTTCTTTGCGCTAGGAGAGACCCAGTACTTC
few | 14 | TRBJ2-2 | . | TRBV19 | CASTRPGVTGELFF | TGTGCCAGTACCCGGCCAGGGGTAACCGGGGAGCTGTTTTTT
many | 16 | TRBJ1-1 | . | TRBV13 | CASTPRTGGSNTEAFF | TGTGCCAGCACCCCCCGAACAGGAGGCAGCAACACTGAAGCTTTCTTT
few | 13 | TRBJ1-1 | . | TRBV7-2 | CASSLSGETEAFF | TGTGCCAGCAGCTTAAGTGGGGAGACTGAAGCTTTCTTT